This T cell receptor beta chain was identified in a study of Tregs in tolerant kidney transplant recipients. The CDR3 spans 15 residues. The V gene's germline CDR1 is SGHDT and CDR2 YYEEEE. After removal of 5 bases from V and 3 bases from J, the junction contained 5 bases not matched to a gene. Mixed chimerism was transient after nonmyeloablative marrow transplants from related graft donors. Thawed PBMCs were FACS-sorted into unstimulated CD4+CD25+CD127- regulatory T cells, CD4+CD25- non-regulatory cells, CD4 and CD8 cells. Study-level findings and limits: No direct test of biological reproducibility was done here. The most relevant donor-specific Treg TCRbeta repertoire apparently came from expansion with activated donor B cells.

Assay used: immunoSEQ multiplex PCR; TCRdb lists only in-frame clones, some missing. The data contain about 52,000 clones, roughly nine tenths of them singletons. Regarding this clone: Its antigen is not known.

J is TRBJ2-1 and V is TRBV5-6; 10 bases are shared with TRBD1. The clonotype was recovered from a human patient who received a combined kidney and bone marrow transplant. Part of the T cells may come from the graft donor. Sequenced material: CD8+ T cells from blood (PBMCs), taken 24 months after the transplant. CDR3 sequence reads: CASRHGTGVYNEQFF. The CDR3 nucleotides are TGTGCCAGCAGACACGGGACAGGGGTCTACAATGAGCAGTTCTTC. Based on the CDR3 plus reference TRBV5-6 and TRBJ2-1, the full variable domain is DAGVTQSPTHLIKTRGQQVTLRCSPKSGHDTVSWYQQALGQGPQFIFQYYEEEERQRGNFPDRFSGHQFPNYSSELNVNALLLGDSALYLCASRHGTGVYNEQFFGPGTRLTVL.